This T cell receptor beta chain was captured by sequencing in a study of graft-versus-host responses after intestinal transplantation. The wider study: Every recipient underwent anti-thymocyte globulin induction, then tacrolimus and steroids for roughly three years.

As regards this clone: Antigen specificity is unknown.

Whole-study findings and limits: Some GvH clones appeared in ileal mucosa or blood before recipient bone marrow. Peak GvH clone levels in circulation were associated with early post-transplant HvG declines.

TCRdb keeps only in-frame clones here, not all; method: immunoSEQ multiplex PCR. The sample consists of approximately 12,000 clones, more than 70% of them appearing once. CDR3 length: 15 amino acids. The V gene lost 0 bases and the J gene lost 4 bases, with 14 bases spanning the gap. Germline V gene lookup returns CDR1 SGHRS and CDR2 YFSETQ. The sample here was PBMCs, taken around 120 days after transplant. The chain joins TRBV5-1 to TRBJ2-7, with D perhaps TRBD2 (5 bases). This TCR was sampled from a human patient who received an intestinal transplant, so some T cells may come from the graft donor. CDR3 in amino acids: CASSLGGVPEYEQYF. As DNA, the CDR3 is TGCGCCAGCAGCTTGGGGGGAGTCCCGGAGTACGAGCAGTACTTC.